The source of this T cell receptor (beta chain) is a study of CD8 T cells in ankylosing spondylitis (dated by TCRdb to 2016 to 2017). A note on the overall study: The study set out to find disease-linked TCR variants by profiling T cell receptor beta repertoires in ankylosing spondylitis patients and healthy donors. In total, the full study cohort was made up of approximately 99 healthy donors and 25 ankylosing spondylitis patients. Samples of peripheral blood were taken, and for ankylosing spondylitis patients, synovial fluid was collected as well. On the study overall, not on this receptor specifically: The disease-linked clones had a CD8+ phenotype and were found at relatively low frequencies in peripheral blood. Some motif variants had previously been reported in the synovial fluid and blood of reactive arthritis patients, which suggests shared mechanisms of disease initiation. Blood from ankylosing spondylitis patients appeared to be characterized by a TCR beta motif composed of eight highly homologous amino acid variants. The disease-linked clones were reported as significantly enriched in matched synovial fluid samples from ankylosing spondylitis patients.

The CDR3 spans 13 residues, from the cysteine through the phenylalanine. The DNA shown is the 39-base CDR3, in frame from base 1. Here V drops 6 bases and J drops 5 bases, and the junction holds 6 bases not matched to any gene. Sequencing was performed on an Illumina HiSeq 2500. Quantitative 5'-RACE with molecular barcodes was the method used to prepare the TCR beta libraries. Per the authors' processing: A new computational method based on a probabilistic model of VDJ rearrangement was used to identify disease-linked TCR variants. The raw public reads went through TCRdb reprocessing: fastp at Q25, MiXCR clone calling, in-frame beta chains kept. CDR3 protein sequences are deduplicated, and each keeps its most common genes and DNA. Clone size and V and J calls follow TCRdb, not the original study. The sample table lists under 150,000 distinct CDR3 sequences, approximately 8.4% of them with a count of one. Approximately 7% of the sample is held by the ten biggest clonotypes.

Many counts were recorded for this clonotype. The clone's antigen remains unknown. No much larger clonotype is one base removed from it; base qualities were not supplied. For each ankylosing spondylitis patient, the synovial fluid sample was matched to a blood sample from that same patient. Rearrangement joined TRBV12-3 or TRBV12-4 to TRBJ2-5; TRBD2 matches 7 bases in the middle. The TCR comes from a male donor with ankylosing spondylitis. Sample: synovial fluid, either unsorted or a sorted T cell fraction (not recorded which). The CDR3 amino acid sequence is: CASRIGGGETQYF. The DNA reads as follows: TGTGCCAGCAGGATTGGGGGAGGGGAGACCCAGTACTTC.